The 26 T cell receptor beta chains in this list originate from one sample, sequenced in a study of blood T cells in healthy people across ages. Alongside a J-beta primer mix, a sample-barcoded 5' primer served in a second PCR lasting about 7 to 11 cycles. TCRdb re-called the 5' RACE reads with MiXCR, one entry per CDR3 protein. Of hundreds of thousands of distinct CDR3 sequences in the sample, roughly 24% are singletons; the top ten hold 3%. This same sample was also part of a study on T cells of mothers and their children.

The material sequenced was blood. The origin of the receptors is a boy between 10 and 17 years old in good health.

This chain connects TRBV5-1 to TRBJ2-5; no reliable D call. Trimming shortened V by 3 bases and J by 5 bases, and 8 bases separated the two germline ends. The CDR3 loop spans 12 amino acids. The germline gives CDR1 SGHRS, CDR2 YFSETQ. The CDR3, as DNA: TGCGCCAGCAGCTGGTCCGGGGAGACCCAGTACTTC. This codes for CASSWSGETQYF.

This clonotype has a handful of counts. The V and J genes are TRBV28 and TRBJ2-1; D is ambiguous. The germline gives CDR1 MDHEN, CDR2 SYDVKM. Trimming removed 6 bases at V and 8 bases at J, with 20 bases between. This CDR3 is built from 15 residues. CDR3 sequence reads: CASSPGSPIPYEQFF. CDR3 DNA: TGTGCCAGCAGCCCTGGGTCCCCCATACCCTATGAGCAGTTCTTC.

The V and J genes are TRBV10-3 and TRBJ2-3; 7 bases agree with TRBD2. Unmatched junction bases numbered 9, after V lost 6 bases and J lost 3 bases. The germline CDR1 and CDR2 sequences are ENHRY and SYGVKD. The CDR3 covers 15 residues. CDR3 residues: CAISDGLGETDTQYF. In DNA, the CDR3 is TGTGCCATCAGCGACGGACTAGGGGAAACAGATACGCAGTATTTT.

This chain connects TRBV3-1 to TRBJ2-4, with D unresolved. This CDR3 region has 16 residues. V was clipped by 0 bases and J by 0 bases, with 9 bases between them. Germline V lookup: CDR1 LGHDT, CDR2 YNNKEL (reference sequence). The CDR3: CASSQDRGLAKNIQYF. The CDR3 nucleotides are TGTGCCAGCAGCCAAGATCGCGGATTAGCCAAAAACATTCAGTACTTC.

The chain recombines TRBV5-5 with TRBJ2-7; D is perhaps TRBD1 (6 bases). CDR1 is SGHKS and CDR2 is YYEKEE in the germline V gene (reference sequence). The germline V and J ends were trimmed by 4 bases and 7 bases, with 18 bases remaining between them. The CDR3 totals 14 residues. CDR3 sequence reads: CASSEARGPREQYF. The CDR3 bases are TGTGCCAGCAGCGAGGCCAGGGGCCCCCGAGAGCAGTACTTC.

This clonotype has only a few counts. The J gene is TRBJ2-1, the V gene TRBV11-2, with no clear D. V dropped 9 bases and J dropped 6 bases, with 12 bases sitting between them. Germline V lookup: CDR1 SGHAT, CDR2 FQNNGV. The CDR3 totals 12 residues. CDR3 sequence reads: CASERLGNEQFF. For the CDR3, the DNA is TGTGCCAGTGAGCGACTGGGCAATGAGCAGTTCTTC.

This clonotype was detected a few times. This chain connects TRBV6-1 to TRBJ1-6; D remains ambiguous. Deletions cut 4 bases from V and 4 bases from J, with 5 bases between. Germline CDR1 and CDR2: MNHNS and SASEGT. The CDR3 loop spans 13 amino acids. This chain's CDR3 is CASSGPYNSPLHF. The CDR3 DNA sequence: TGTGCCAGCAGTGGTCCATATAATTCACCCCTCCACTTT.

The chain is built from TRBV20-1 and TRBJ2-7, with TRBD2 matching 7 bases. CDR3 size: 14 residues. With 3 bases clipped from V and 2 bases from J, the junction kept 7 bases outside the gene matches. Germline lookup yields CDR1 DFQATT and CDR2 SNEGSKA (reference sequence). CDR3 loop: CSASGGSEPYEQYF. The CDR3 DNA reads as TGCAGTGCTAGCGGCGGGAGTGAGCCCTACGAGCAGTACTTC.

As regards this clonotype: A read error may be the cause here, since a much bigger clone is one base away. This chain connects TRBV20-1 to TRBJ2-5, with D perhaps being TRBD1 or TRBD2 (5 bases each). CDR1 is DFQATT, CDR2 SNEGSKA, per germline (reference sequence). V lost 0 bases to trimming and J lost 0 bases, with 14 bases between them. This CDR3 has 16 amino acids. In DNA form, the CDR3 reads TGCAGTGCTAGAGATCAGGTCCGGGGCAACCAAGAGACCCAGTACTTC. This translates into CSARDQVRGNQETQYF.

The chain carries TRBV11-2 and TRBJ2-3; 11 nucleotides agree with TRBD2. CDR1 is SGHAT and CDR2 is FQNNGV in the germline V gene. V dropped 5 bases and J dropped 5; count of bases not matched to a gene: 6. CDR3 length equals 15 residues. CDR3 nucleotide sequence: TGTGCCAGCAGCCATAGCGGGAGGGCCGTAGATACGCAGTATTTT. Amino acids: CASSHSGRAVDTQYF.

This clonotype was observed a few times. The rearrangement joins TRBV28 to TRBJ1-2; the D gene is possibly TRBD1 (5 bases). V was trimmed by 6 bases and J by 7 bases, leaving 12 bases between them. Germline assignment: CDR1 MDHEN and CDR2 SYDVKM. This CDR3 contains 12 residues. CDR3 region: CASRTGLAGYTF. CDR3 bases: TGTGCCAGCAGGACGGGACTGGCTGGCTACACCTTC.

The V and J genes are TRBV12-3 or TRBV12-4 and TRBJ1-1; unclear D gene. Trimming removed 3 bases at V and 1 base at J, with 9 bases between. This CDR3 is built from 14 residues. The DNA for the CDR3 is TGTGCCAGCAGTTTGTCCAGGTGGAACACTGAAGCTTTCTTT. It is translated as CASSLSRWNTEAFF.

A few counts support this clonotype. V usage is TRBV10-3 and J usage is TRBJ2-7; TRBD2 matches at 8 bases. With 4 bases clipped from V and 6 bases from J, the junction kept 17 bases outside the gene matches. The CDR3 consists of 17 residues. Germline values: CDR1 ENHRY, CDR2 SYGVKD. CDR3 in amino acids: CAISGSGRGEGTCEQYF. The CDR3, as DNA: TGTGCCATCAGTGGCTCCGGGCGGGGGGAAGGGACCTGCGAGCAGTACTTC.

The gene calls are TRBV2 and TRBJ1-5; 8 bases map to TRBD1. Germline V CDR1 and CDR2: SNHLY, FYNNEI. Trimming removed 6 bases from V and 7 bases from J; junction bases left unmatched: 5. This CDR3 contains 13 residues. The DNA of the CDR3 is TGTGCCAGCAGGGCGACAGGGGAGCAGCCCCAGCATTTT. Translated, it gives CASRATGEQPQHF.

V and J are TRBV28 and TRBJ2-3; tentatively, D is TRBD1 or TRBD2 (5 bases each). CDR3 size: 17 residues. The germline gives CDR1 MDHEN, CDR2 SYDVKM. V lost 3 bases and J 2 bases, leaving 18 bases between the germline ends. The DNA for the CDR3 is TGTGCCAGCAGTTTCAGGTGGGGGAGAGGTTCCACAGATACGCAGTATTTT. It translates to CASSFRWGRGSTDTQYF.

CDR3 bases: TGCGCCAGCAGCTTGCAGAACATGAACACTGAAGCTTTCTTT. It translates to CASSLQNMNTEAFF. The genes are TRBV5-1 and TRBJ1-1; no clear D gene. CDR1 and CDR2 (germline): SGHRS, YFSETQ. The CDR3 sequence is 14 residues long. V was cut by 1 base and J by 0 bases, with 7 bases left in between.

This chain uses TRBV9 with TRBJ2-7; tentatively, D is TRBD1 (6 bases). V was shortened by 0 bases and J by 2 bases, with 12 bases between the two germline ends. This CDR3 comprises 15 residues. Germline CDR1 is SGDLS and CDR2 is YYNGEE. Written as DNA, the CDR3 is TGTGCCAGCAGCGTAGAGGACAGCGGTCCCTACGAGCAGTACTTC. This encodes CASSVEDSGPYEQYF.

V usage is TRBV5-6 and J usage is TRBJ1-4; possibly TRBD1 for D (5 bases). CDR1 and CDR2 (germline): SGHDT, YYEEEE. The ends were cut back, 1 base at V and 10 bases at J, with 14 bases in the middle. This CDR3 spans 14 amino acids. CDR3 nucleotide sequence: TGTGCCAGCAGCTTGACAGGCGCCCTTGGAAAACTGTTTTTT. Translating it yields CASSLTGALGKLFF. Supplemented by reference TRBV5-6 and TRBJ1-4, the full variable domain reads DAGVTQSPTHLIKTRGQQVTLRCSPKSGHDTVSWYQQALGQGPQFIFQYYEEEERQRGNFPDRFSGHQFPNYSSELNVNALLLGDSALYLCASSLTGALGKLFFGSGTQLSVL.

A few counts support this clonotype. V is TRBV10-1 and J is TRBJ2-5; D possibly matches TRBD1 or TRBD2 (5 bases each). The DNA end is a closer match to TRBJ2-1, so the J assignment may be wrong. CDR1 and CDR2 (germline): WNHNN, SYGVQD (reference sequence). The CDR3 has 14 residues. CDR3 residues: CASSGGIGIDEQFF. The CDR3 DNA is TGCGCCAGCAGTGGGGGGATCGGTATCGATGAGCAGTTCTTC.

The V gene is TRBV20-1, the J gene TRBJ2-1; D uncertain. The CDR3 loop spans 14 amino acids. Germline loops: CDR1 DFQATT, CDR2 SNEGSKA (reference sequence). The V and J ends lost 4 bases and 8 bases respectively, with 18 bases between them. In nucleotides, the CDR3 is TGCAGTGCTAACCCTGCTTCAGCTTCGGATGAGCAGTTCTTC. Encoded protein: CSANPASASDEQFF.

In this sample, this clonotype turned up a few times. Written as DNA, the CDR3 is TGTGCCAGCAGCCCCGCAGGAGGGGCCGAGCAGCCCCAGCATTTT. Protein product: CASSPAGGAEQPQHF. This chain links TRBV7-9 with TRBJ1-5; a possible D gene is TRBD1 (5 bases). V lost 5 bases to trimming and J lost 7 bases, with 18 bases between them. The CDR3 loop spans 15 amino acids. The germline CDR1 and CDR2 sequences are SEHNR and FQNEAQ (reference sequence).

The chain employs TRBV20-1 and TRBJ2-3, with 9 positions matching TRBD1. The CDR3 sequence is 16 residues long. The V and J ends lost 0 bases and 2 bases, in that order; junction bases with no gene match: 6. The germline gives CDR1 DFQATT, CDR2 SNEGSKA (reference sequence). CDR3 sequence reads: CSARDPRQGVTDTQYF. In nucleotides, the CDR3 is TGCAGTGCTAGAGATCCGAGACAGGGGGTCACAGATACGCAGTATTTT.

This clonotype was found a few times. For the CDR3, the DNA is TGTGCCAGCAGCTTGGACAGGGGGCAGATTACTGAAGCTTTCTTT. Its translation: CASSLDRGQITEAFF. This sequence joins TRBV5-5 and TRBJ1-1; 9 nucleotides match TRBD1. This CDR3 is built from 15 residues. The V segment lost 0 bases and the J segment 5 bases; nucleotides outside the gene matches: 5. Germline CDR1 SGHKS, CDR2 YYEKEE (reference sequence). Combining the CDR3 with reference TRBV5-5 and TRBJ1-1 gives the whole variable domain DAGVTQSPTHLIKTRGQQVTLRCSPISGHKSVSWYQQVLGQGPQFIFQYYEKEERGRGNFPDRFSARQFPNYSSELNVNALLLGDSALYLCASSLDRGQITEAFFGQGTRLTVV.

The chain has TRBV2 and TRBJ2-5; D not resolved. Matching the DNA end better, TRBJ2-1 makes the J call doubtful. CDR3 size: 14 residues. Germline lookup yields CDR1 SNHLY and CDR2 FYNNEI. CDR3 amino acids: CASRDGLGYNEQFF. The CDR3 DNA sequence: TGTGCCAGCAGAGACGGGCTAGGGTACAATGAGCAGTTCTTC.

J is TRBJ2-7 and V is TRBV27; no reliable D call. Germline V CDR1 and CDR2: MNHEY, SMNVEV (reference sequence). The CDR3 spans 15 residues. V gave up 10 bases and J gave up 6 bases, with 25 bases separating them. The CDR3 here is CATKARSHLRGEQYF. CDR3 nucleotide sequence: TGTGCCACCAAAGCACGAAGCCACCTAAGAGGCGAGCAGTACTTC.

This sequence joins TRBV9 and TRBJ2-5; 13 bases fit TRBD2. The last part of the DNA fits TRBJ2-1 better; the J call may be wrong. Germline CDR1 is SGDLS and CDR2 is YYNGEE. This CDR3 is 14 amino acids long. CDR3 coding DNA: TGTGCCAGCAGCCCCGGGACTAGCGGGGACCAGCAGTTCTTC. Translation: CASSPGTSGDQQFF.